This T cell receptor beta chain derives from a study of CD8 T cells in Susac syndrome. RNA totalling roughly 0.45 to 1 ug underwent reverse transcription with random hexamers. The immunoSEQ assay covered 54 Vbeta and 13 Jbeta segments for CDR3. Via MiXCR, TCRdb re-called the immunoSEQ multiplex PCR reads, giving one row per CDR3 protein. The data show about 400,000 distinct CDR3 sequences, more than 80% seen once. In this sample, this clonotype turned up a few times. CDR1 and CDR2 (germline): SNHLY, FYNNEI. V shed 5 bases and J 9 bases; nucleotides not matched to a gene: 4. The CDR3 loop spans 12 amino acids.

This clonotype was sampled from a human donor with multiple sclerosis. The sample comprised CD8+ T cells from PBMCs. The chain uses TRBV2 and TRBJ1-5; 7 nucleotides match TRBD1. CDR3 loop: CASSTGEWPQHF. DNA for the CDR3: TGTGCCAGCAGTACAGGGGAATGGCCCCAGCATTTT.